This is a list of T cell receptor beta chains from one sample in a study of shared clonotypes between healthy human individuals. Assay: immunoSEQ multiplex PCR; the TCRdb copy retains only in-frame clones and omits some. The data hold about 1.1 million clones, with roughly 74% observed a single time. The sequenced sample consisted of memory CD4+ T cells from PBMCs. All receptors derive from a man aged 18 to 35 in good health. Some clones in this sample may be carry-over from other donors' samples. Both conserved end residues are part of each CDR3. D genes are given only for firm matches. Only some rows state a clone size, as once, few, many or a class for expanded clones.

v_call: TRBV7-8
d_call: TRBD1
clone_size: .
j_call: TRBJ2-2
cdr3_nt: TGTGCCAGCAGCTCAGCGACAGGGGCCAACACCGGGGAGCTGTTTTTT
cdr3_aa: CASSSATGANTGELFF

v_call: TRBV5-1
d_call: .
clone_size: .
j_call: TRBJ2-3
cdr3_nt: TGCGCCAGCAGCCTACTCCGAGGCGGGTCACCCACAGATACGCAGTATTTT
cdr3_aa: CASSLLRGGSPTDTQYF

v_call: TRBV28
d_call: TRBD1
clone_size: .
j_call: TRBJ1-2
cdr3_nt: TGTGCCAGACGGACAGGGGGCATCGGTCGAACTGGCTACACCTTC
cdr3_aa: CARRTGGIGRTGYTF

v_call: TRBV11-3
d_call: TRBD1
clone_size: once
j_call: TRBJ2-7
cdr3_nt: TGTGCCAGCAGCTTAGTTTCGGGGGACAGGGCGAGCTTC
cdr3_aa: CASSLVSGDRASF

v_call: TRBV7-9
d_call: TRBD1
clone_size: .
j_call: TRBJ1-1
cdr3_nt: TGTGCCAGCAGCCAGGGACAGGGGAACACTGAAGCTTTCTTT
cdr3_aa: CASSQGQGNTEAFF

v_call: TRBV28
d_call: .
clone_size: .
j_call: TRBJ1-3
cdr3_nt: TGTGCCAGCAGTTTGTTTCTCAGCTCTGGAAACACCATATATTTT
cdr3_aa: CASSLFLSSGNTIYF

v_call: TRBV15
d_call: .
clone_size: .
j_call: TRBJ1-5
cdr3_nt: TGTGCCACCAGCAGCCCTGGGGGTGAGGATCAGCCCCAGCATTTT
cdr3_aa: CATSSPGGEDQPQHF

v_call: TRBV30
d_call: .
clone_size: .
j_call: TRBJ2-3
cdr3_nt: TGTGCCTGGAGCGCGGACAGAATCCGCACAGATACGCAGTATTTT
cdr3_aa: CAWSADRIRTDTQYF

v_call: TRBV28
d_call: .
clone_size: once
j_call: TRBJ2-7
cdr3_nt: TGTGCCAGCAGTTTAAGGCAGGTCTACGAGCAGTACTTC
cdr3_aa: CASSLRQVYEQYF

v_call: TRBV29-1
d_call: TRBD2
clone_size: once
j_call: TRBJ2-3
cdr3_nt: TGCAGCGTTTATGTTCGGCGGGAGGGCCATGTCACAGATACGCAGTATTTT
cdr3_aa: CSVYVRREGHVTDTQYF

v_call: TRBV7-2
d_call: .
clone_size: .
j_call: TRBJ2-1
cdr3_nt: TGTGCCAGCAGCTTCAGGACTACTGAGCAGTTCTTC
cdr3_aa: CASSFRTTEQFF

v_call: TRBV28
d_call: TRBD1
clone_size: .
j_call: TRBJ1-2
cdr3_nt: TGTGCCAGCAGCCTGAGGACAGGGTATGGCTACACCTTC
cdr3_aa: CASSLRTGYGYTF

v_call: TRBV2
d_call: .
clone_size: .
j_call: TRBJ2-1
cdr3_nt: TGTGCCAGCAGTGAATGGAACAACTACAATGAGCAGTTCTTC
cdr3_aa: CASSEWNNYNEQFF

v_call: TRBV7-9
d_call: TRBD1
clone_size: .
j_call: TRBJ2-7
cdr3_nt: TGTGCCAGCAGCTTCGGACAGGGGGGGATCGAGCAGTACTTC
cdr3_aa: CASSFGQGGIEQYF

v_call: TRBV10-1
d_call: TRBD1
clone_size: .
j_call: TRBJ2-7
cdr3_nt: TGCGCCAGCAGTGGTACAGGGGGAGACTACGAGCAGTACTTC
cdr3_aa: CASSGTGGDYEQYF

v_call: TRBV21-1
d_call: .
clone_size: once
j_call: TRBJ2-7
cdr3_nt: TGTGCCAGCAGCGGGACTAGCGGGTCCTACGAGCAGTACTTC
cdr3_aa: CASSGTSGSYEQYF

v_call: TRBV18
d_call: TRBD2
clone_size: once
j_call: TRBJ2-1
cdr3_nt: TGTGCCAGCCTCAGGACTAGCGGGACCAATGAGCAGTTCTTC
cdr3_aa: CASLRTSGTNEQFF

v_call: TRBV4-1
d_call: .
clone_size: .
j_call: TRBJ2-1
cdr3_nt: TGCGCCAGCAGAACCGGGACAGGGCCCGGGAGGGCCTACAATGAGCAGTTCTTC
cdr3_aa: CASRTGTGPGRAYNEQFF

v_call: TRBV5-1
d_call: TRBD2
clone_size: .
j_call: TRBJ2-7
cdr3_nt: TGCGCCAGCGCCGGGACTAGCGGGGCCTCCTACGAGCAGTACTTC
cdr3_aa: CASAGTSGASYEQYF

v_call: TRBV4-2
d_call: .
clone_size: .
j_call: TRBJ1-3
cdr3_nt: TGTGCCAGCAGCCAAGTGTCACGGGGGAACACCATATATTTT
cdr3_aa: CASSQVSRGNTIYF

v_call: TRBV5-1
d_call: TRBD2
clone_size: .
j_call: TRBJ2-3
cdr3_nt: TGCGCCAGCAGCTTGGTTCCTAGCGGGAGGGCCACAGATACGCAGTATTTT
cdr3_aa: CASSLVPSGRATDTQYF

v_call: TRBV6-6
d_call: TRBD1
clone_size: .
j_call: TRBJ1-1
cdr3_nt: TGTGCCAGCAGTTACTCCGGACAGGGCACTGAAGCTTTCTTT
cdr3_aa: CASSYSGQGTEAFF

v_call: TRBV10-3
d_call: .
clone_size: .
j_call: TRBJ2-7
cdr3_nt: TGTGCCATCAGAGTCCGGGAATTGGACGAGCAGTACTTC
cdr3_aa: CAIRVRELDEQYF

v_call: TRBV4-3
d_call: .
clone_size: .
j_call: TRBJ2-5
cdr3_nt: TGCGCCAGCAGCCAAGATTTCGCTACTTCCCAAGAGACCCAGTACTTC
cdr3_aa: CASSQDFATSQETQYF

v_call: TRBV7-2
d_call: TRBD1
clone_size: few
j_call: TRBJ1-3
cdr3_nt: TGTGCCAGCAGCGCCCGGGACAGGGGTCGGAGAAACACCATATATTTT
cdr3_aa: CASSARDRGRRNTIYF

v_call: TRBV7-6
d_call: .
clone_size: .
j_call: TRBJ1-2
cdr3_nt: TGTGCCAGCAGCTTAGGGGACGCCTATGGCTACACCTTC
cdr3_aa: CASSLGDAYGYTF

v_call: TRBV5-1
d_call: TRBD2
clone_size: .
j_call: TRBJ2-3
cdr3_nt: TGCGCCAGCAGCGTTAGCGGGATTGGCACAGATACGCAGTATTTT
cdr3_aa: CASSVSGIGTDTQYF

v_call: TRBV6-5
d_call: .
clone_size: .
j_call: TRBJ1-2
cdr3_nt: TGTGCCAGCAGTTACTCGAGCAGGGACGGCTACACCTTC
cdr3_aa: CASSYSSRDGYTF

v_call: TRBV11-2
d_call: .
clone_size: .
j_call: TRBJ2-5
cdr3_nt: TGTGCCAGCAGCTTTACCGCCACCGGGGGCCAGGTGACCCAGTACTTC
cdr3_aa: CASSFTATGGQVTQYF

v_call: TRBV27
d_call: .
clone_size: .
j_call: TRBJ1-6
cdr3_nt: TGTGCCAGCAGCAATTACGGTGGTTCACCCCTCCACTTT
cdr3_aa: CASSNYGGSPLHF

v_call: TRBV28
d_call: .
clone_size: .
j_call: TRBJ1-5
cdr3_nt: TGTGCCAGCAGATTTCGACCCTACAATCAGCCCCAGCATTTT
cdr3_aa: CASRFRPYNQPQHF

v_call: TRBV2
d_call: TRBD1
clone_size: once
j_call: TRBJ2-7
cdr3_nt: TGTGCCAGCAGACCCGACAGGGCGGGTTCCTACGAGCAGTACTTC
cdr3_aa: CASRPDRAGSYEQYF

v_call: TRBV5-4
d_call: .
clone_size: .
j_call: TRBJ2-3
cdr3_nt: TGTGCCAGCCGCTCGGGGCGGCAAGAGGATACGCAGTATTTT
cdr3_aa: CASRSGRQEDTQYF

v_call: TRBV5-1
d_call: .
clone_size: .
j_call: TRBJ2-5
cdr3_nt: TGCGCCAGCAGCTTGGCCGCGGGCTCCCGGGGGACCCAGTACTTC
cdr3_aa: CASSLAAGSRGTQYF

v_call: TRBV18
d_call: .
clone_size: .
j_call: TRBJ2-2
cdr3_nt: TGTGCCAGCTCACCAGGGCAGGCAAACACCGGGGAGCTGTTTTTT
cdr3_aa: CASSPGQANTGELFF

v_call: TRBV27
d_call: .
clone_size: .
j_call: TRBJ2-1
cdr3_nt: TGTGCCAGCAGCCCGACAGATCACTCCTACAATGAGCAGTTCTTC
cdr3_aa: CASSPTDHSYNEQFF

v_call: TRBV28
d_call: .
clone_size: .
j_call: TRBJ1-2
cdr3_nt: TGTGCCAGCAGTTTATTTAGGGGCATACAGGGACTCGGCTACACCTTC
cdr3_aa: CASSLFRGIQGLGYTF

v_call: TRBV6-5
d_call: TRBD1
clone_size: .
j_call: TRBJ1-1
cdr3_nt: TGTGCCAGCAGTTACTCAAGACAGGGCCAAGCTTTCTTT
cdr3_aa: CASSYSRQGQAFF

v_call: TRBV15
d_call: .
clone_size: .
j_call: TRBJ2-1
cdr3_nt: TGTGCCACCAGCAGAGTGCTAGGGAATGAGCAGTTCTTC
cdr3_aa: CATSRVLGNEQFF

v_call: TRBV4-2
d_call: .
clone_size: many
j_call: TRBJ2-4
cdr3_nt: TGTGCCAGCAGCCAAGGCGGGGTACAGTCCAAAAACATTCAGTACTTC
cdr3_aa: CASSQGGVQSKNIQYF

v_call: TRBV27
d_call: .
clone_size: few
j_call: TRBJ1-4
cdr3_nt: TGTGCCAGCAGTTTACAGGGACCGCCTGCAACTAATGAAAAACTGTTTTTT
cdr3_aa: CASSLQGPPATNEKLFF

v_call: TRBV5-6
d_call: .
clone_size: many
j_call: TRBJ2-4
cdr3_nt: TGTGCCAGCAGCTCCCTAGGAGATCCGTACTTC
cdr3_aa: CASSSLGDPYF